What follows are 30 T cell receptor beta chains derived from one specimen sequenced in a study of long-term antiretroviral therapy in people with HIV (dated by TCRdb to 2021 to 2024). The immunoSEQ hsTCRB v3.0 assay was used at survey level resolution for TRB variable region sequencing. This is the immuneACCESS table as TCRdb keeps it, with only in-frame sequences that have V and J called. A part of the clones is gone; compared with another copy, unresolved V genes explain less than half, and the rest is unexplained. This sample lists over 15,000 clones; around 76% were detected once. Jointly, the top ten make up approximately 7% of the sample. The sequences come from unsorted PBMCs, collected 2.2 years after starting antiretroviral therapy. The receptors were sampled from a man between 50 and 59 years old with HIV.

CDR3: CASSEQEGYGYTF. In DNA form, the CDR3 reads TGTGCCAGTAGTGAACAGGAGGGCTATGGCTACACCTTC. The chain couples TRBV19 to TRBJ1-2; perhaps TRBD1 as D (5 bases). The CDR3 has 13 amino acids. CDR1 and CDR2 from the germline V gene are LNHDA and SQIVND (reference sequence). Trimming cost V 5 bases and J 4 bases, with 11 bases left between them. The full variable domain, completed using reference TRBV19 and TRBJ1-2, is DGGITQSPKYLFRKEGQNVTLSCEQNLNHDAMYWYRQDPGQGLRLIYYSQIVNDFQKGDIAEGYSVSREKKESFPLTVTSAQKNPTAFYLCASSEQEGYGYTFGSGTRLTVV.

The chain carries TRBV5-8 and TRBJ2-1; TRBD1 matches 11 bases. Germline-derived CDR1 and CDR2 are SGHTS and YDEGEE. CDR3 size: 15 residues. V was pared by 4 bases and J by 9 bases, with 9 bases of the junction left unmatched. CDR3 nucleotide sequence: TGTGCCAGCAGCCGGGCCGGGACAGGGGGAGGTGAGCAGTTCTTC. Translated: CASSRAGTGGGEQFF.

The V and J genes are TRBV29-1 and TRBJ1-5, with 7 nucleotides matching TRBD1. The V gene end was trimmed by 6 bases and the J gene end by 7 bases; junction bases not matched to a gene: 15. Per the germline V gene, CDR1 is SQVTM and CDR2 is ANQGSEA. This CDR3 spans 15 amino acids. The CDR3 sequence is CSVATRTGPGQPQHF. The CDR3 DNA reads TGCAGCGTCGCCACTAGGACAGGACCCGGGCAGCCCCAGCATTTT. The variable domain in full, completed from reference TRBV29-1 and TRBJ1-5, reads SAVISQKPSRDICQRGTSLTIQCQVDSQVTMMFWYRQQPGQSLTLIATANQGSEATYESGFVIDKFPISRPNLTFSTLTVSNMSPEDSSIYLCSVATRTGPGQPQHFGDGTRLSIL.

J is TRBJ2-6 and V is TRBV27, with D possibly matching TRBD1 (6 bases). This CDR3 region has 17 residues. V was cut by 4 bases and J by 0 bases, with 13 bases left in between. Germline CDR1 is MNHEY and CDR2 is SMNVEV (reference sequence). The CDR3 DNA reads as TGTGCCAGCAGTTACAGGGTACCGGGCTCTGGGGCCAACGTCCTGACTTTC. Protein sequence: CASSYRVPGSGANVLTF.

The V and J genes are TRBV7-9 and TRBJ1-6; D gene unclear. The V gene lost 5 bases and the J gene lost 7 bases, with 15 bases spanning the gap. The germline CDR1 and CDR2 sequences are SEHNR and FQNEAQ (reference sequence). This CDR3 contains 15 residues. The CDR3 here is CASSASEGRNSPLHF. The CDR3 DNA reads as TGTGCCAGCAGCGCATCGGAGGGAAGGAATTCACCCCTCCACTTT. The entire variable domain, with the rest obtained from reference TRBV7-9 and TRBJ1-6, is as follows: DTGVSQNPRHKITKRGQNVTFRCDPISEHNRLYWYRQTLGQGPEFLTYFQNEAQLEKSRLLSDRFSAERPKGSFSTLEIQRTEQGDSAMYLCASSASEGRNSPLHFGNGTRLTVT.

This chain uses TRBV5-4 with TRBJ1-1; a possible D gene is TRBD1 (6 bases). This CDR3 region has 14 residues. With 2 bases removed from V and 4 bases from J, the gap between germline ends came to 12 bases. The germline gives CDR1 SGHNT, CDR2 YYREEE (reference sequence). The CDR3 here is CASSFRGAATEAFF. Written as DNA, the CDR3 is TGTGCCAGCAGCTTCAGGGGCGCGGCCACTGAAGCTTTCTTT. Looking up the rest from reference TRBV5-4 and TRBJ1-1 gives the full variable domain: ETGVTQSPTHLIKTRGQQVTLRCSSQSGHNTVSWYQQALGQGPQFIFQYYREEENGRGNFPPRFSGLQFPNYSSELNVNALELDDSALYLCASSFRGAATEAFFGQGTRLTVV.

The genes are TRBV2 and TRBJ1-1; perhaps TRBD1 as D (5 bases). Germline CDR1 and CDR2: SNHLY and FYNNEI. Trimming cost V 2 bases and J 0 bases, with 10 bases left between them. The CDR3 runs 15 residues. The CDR3 nucleotides are TGTGCCAGCAGTGAAAGGGCCAGGGTGAACACTGAAGCTTTCTTT. It specifies CASSERARVNTEAFF.

The V and J genes are TRBV30 and TRBJ1-3, with unresolved D. The V gene's germline CDR1 is GTSNPN and CDR2 SVGIG (reference sequence). The V and J ends lost 2 bases and 3 bases respectively, with 11 bases between them. The CDR3 consists of 14 residues. CDR3 sequence: CAWSPFTGGNTIYF. The CDR3 region has the DNA TGTGCCTGGAGTCCTTTCACCGGTGGAAACACCATATATTTT.

This chain connects TRBV4-2 to TRBJ1-1, with D possibly TRBD1 on 6 matching bases. The germline V gene has CDR1 LGHNA and CDR2 YNFKEQ. V gave up 1 base and J gave up 1 base, with 19 bases separating them. The CDR3 consists of 18 residues. The CDR3 loop is CASSQGGLQGLGNTEAFF. CDR3 DNA sequence: TGTGCCAGCAGCCAAGGGGGGTTACAGGGACTCGGGAACACTGAAGCTTTCTTT.

The chain recombines TRBV11-2 with TRBJ2-7; TRBD1 agrees at 9 bases. V dropped 5 bases and J dropped 10; count of bases not matched to a gene: 6. This CDR3 region has 12 residues. From germline, CDR1 is SGHAT and CDR2 FQNNGV. The CDR3 sequence is CASSRDRVKQYF. The CDR3 region has the DNA TGTGCCAGCAGCCGGGACAGGGTAAAACAGTACTTC. Full variable domain (missing parts from reference TRBV11-2 and TRBJ2-7): EAGVAQSPRYKIIEKRQSVAFWCNPISGHATLYWYQQILGQGPKLLIQFQNNGVVDDSQLPKDRFSAERLKGVDSTLKIQPAKLEDSAVYLCASSRDRVKQYFGPGTRLTVT.

This sequence joins TRBV18 and TRBJ1-3; D is undetermined. V lost 2 bases and J 2 bases, leaving 10 bases between the germline ends. There are 15 residues in the CDR3. Germline V gene sequence: CDR1 KGHSH, CDR2 LQKENI. CDR3 amino acids: CASSPDTHTGNTIYF. CDR3 sequence (DNA): TGTGCCAGCTCACCAGACACTCATACTGGAAACACCATATATTTT.

The genes are TRBV18 and TRBJ2-7, with D maybe TRBD1 (5 bases). The ends were cut back, 4 bases at V and 3 bases at J, with 10 bases in the middle. CDR1 is KGHSH and CDR2 is LQKENI in the germline V gene. The CDR3 is 13 residues long. In DNA form, the CDR3 reads TGTGCCAGCTCACAAGGGCAGGGCTACGAGCAGTACTTC. Protein: CASSQGQGYEQYF. The full variable domain, its missing parts supplied by reference TRBV18 and TRBJ2-7, is NAGVMQNPRHLVRRRGQEARLRCSPMKGHSHVYWYRQLPEEGLKFMVYLQKENIIDESGMPKERFSAEFPKEGPSILRIQQVVRGDSAAYFCASSQGQGYEQYFGPGTRLTVT.

This chain joins TRBV30 and TRBJ2-7; D remains unclear. CDR3 length: 12 amino acids. V was clipped by 3 bases and J by 5 bases, with 11 bases between them. The germline V gene encodes CDR1 GTSNPN and CDR2 SVGIG (reference sequence). CDR3 protein: CAWRWGLHEQYF. CDR3 sequence (DNA): TGTGCCTGGAGATGGGGTTTACACGAGCAGTACTTC.

The chain combines TRBV7-9 with TRBJ1-1; D call uncertain. Germline V lookup: CDR1 SEHNR, CDR2 FQNEAQ (reference sequence). This CDR3 spans 9 amino acids. V shed 10 bases and J shed 5 bases, with 5 bases lying between them. As DNA, the CDR3 is TGTGCCACCACTACTGAAGCTTTCTTT. Encoded protein: CATTTEAFF.

This clone was seen more than once but under ten times. CDR3 amino acids: CASSSPGGRYEQYF. The DNA for the CDR3 is TGTGCCAGCAGTTCCCCAGGCGGCAGGTACGAGCAGTACTTC. V gene TRBV28 combines with J gene TRBJ2-7, with D hard to call. Trimming took off 4 bases at V and 4 bases at J, with 14 bases between the two ends. Germline CDR1 and CDR2: MDHEN and SYDVKM. This CDR3 has 14 amino acids.

The chain links TRBV12-5 to TRBJ1-5; tentative D call: TRBD1 (6 bases). The V end was cut by 9 bases, the J end by 3 bases, with 30 bases between. The CDR3 loop spans 19 amino acids. Germline V gives CDR1 LGHNT, CDR2 FRNRAP. The CDR3 DNA reads as TGTGCTAGAGTTGGATGCAGGGGCCCACAGCAGACCCACAATCAGCCCCAGCATTTT. Protein sequence: CARVGCRGPQQTHNQPQHF.

The gene calls are TRBV15 and TRBJ2-3; 8 nucleotides agree with TRBD2. CDR3 size: 17 residues. The V gene end was trimmed by 5 bases and the J gene end by 0 bases; junction bases not matched to a gene: 10. Germline V CDR1 and CDR2: LNHNV, YYDKDF (reference sequence). CDR3 loop: CATSAPILAASTDTQYF. The CDR3 DNA reads as TGTGCCACCAGCGCACCTATACTAGCGGCAAGCACAGATACGCAGTATTTT. Full variable domain (rest looked up from reference TRBV15 and TRBJ2-3): DAMVIQNPRYQVTQFGKPVTLSCSQTLNHNVMYWYQQKSSQAPKLLFHYYDKDFNNEADTPDNFQSRRPNTSFCFLDIRSPGLGDTAMYLCATSAPILAASTDTQYFGPGTRLTVL.

The chain joins TRBV6-5 to TRBJ1-1; unclear D gene. Germline-derived CDR1 and CDR2 are MNHEY and SVGAGI. Trimming shortened V by 5 bases and J by 6 bases, and 10 bases separated the two germline ends. The CDR3 has 12 residues. CDR3 region: CASSHFGAEAFF. For the CDR3, the DNA is TGTGCCAGCAGTCATTTCGGGGCTGAAGCTTTCTTT.

This clone was found once. CDR3 DNA sequence: TGTGCCAGCAGACGGACGCTAGCCAAAAACATTCAGTACTTC. Its translation: CASRRTLAKNIQYF. This sequence joins TRBV6-5 and TRBJ2-4; the D is unclear. The germline gives CDR1 MNHEY, CDR2 SVGAGI. This CDR3 has 14 residues. The V gene lost 6 bases and the J gene lost 0 bases, with 9 bases spanning the gap.

The rearrangement uses TRBV5-1 and TRBJ2-7, with D perhaps matching TRBD1 (6 bases). V was trimmed by 0 bases and J by 0 bases, leaving 10 bases between them. Germline CDR1 SGHRS, CDR2 YFSETQ. The CDR3 loop spans 15 amino acids. This chain's CDR3 is CASSLGIGGSYEQYF. The CDR3 nucleotides read TGCGCCAGCAGCTTGGGAATAGGGGGCTCCTACGAGCAGTACTTC.

Only a few counts were recorded for this clone. This chain joins TRBV28 and TRBJ2-1, with D maybe TRBD1 (6 bases). This CDR3 is built from 15 residues. The V gene's germline CDR1 is MDHEN and CDR2 SYDVKM. The V end lost 10 bases, the J end lost 1 base, and 17 bases lay between the germline ends. This CDR3 is CATSTQGFSYNEQFF. The CDR3 DNA is TGTGCCACTAGCACCCAGGGGTTTTCCTACAATGAGCAGTTCTTC.

The rearrangement uses TRBV7-2 and TRBJ2-7; 9 bases fit TRBD1. The germline gives CDR1 SGHTA, CDR2 FQGNSA. The CDR3 consists of 14 residues. V trimming: 5 bases; J trimming: 5 bases; junction bases outside the gene matches: 7. CDR3 DNA: TGTGCCAGCAGCCTGGGGACAGGGTGGGACGAGCAGTACTTC. Protein: CASSLGTGWDEQYF.

V gene TRBV7-2 combines with J gene TRBJ1-5; D is perhaps TRBD1 (5 bases). CDR3 length equals 12 residues. Germline loops: CDR1 SGHTA, CDR2 FQGNSA. V dropped 4 bases and J dropped 11 bases, with 12 bases sitting between them. The CDR3 region has the DNA TGTGCCAGCAGCTACGGGACTTCGGCCCAGCATTTT. This sequence encodes CASSYGTSAQHF.

CDR3 nucleotides: TGCGCCAGCAGCCACCCGGGGGGTCGTAGGGCCGGGGAGCTGTTTTTT. It encodes CASSHPGGRRAGELFF. The chain links TRBV4-1 to TRBJ2-2; 7 bases are shared with TRBD2. Losses at the gene ends were 3 bases for V and 6 bases for J; bases not matched to a gene: 10. The germline V gene encodes CDR1 MGHRA and CDR2 YSYEKL. This CDR3 comprises 16 residues.

The chain links TRBV19 to TRBJ2-7; D unresolved. V lost 7 bases and J lost 3, with 7 bases in between. CDR1 is LNHDA and CDR2 is SQIVND in the germline V gene (reference sequence). The CDR3 contains 11 residues. The CDR3 sequence is CASTVDYEQYF. The CDR3 DNA follows: TGTGCCAGTACAGTCGACTACGAGCAGTACTTC.

The chain uses TRBV18 and TRBJ2-2; no definite D call. The CDR3 length is 16 residues. Trimming left V 2 bases short and J 2 bases short, with 12 bases between. CDR1 and CDR2 (germline): KGHSH, LQKENI. In DNA, the CDR3 is TGTGCCAGCTCACCATACCCTCTAGGAAACACCGGGGAGCTGTTTTTT. It yields the protein CASSPYPLGNTGELFF.

CDR3 protein: CASSRGLNNSPLHF. The CDR3 DNA reads TGTGCCAGCAGTAGGGGGCTAAATAATTCACCCCTCCACTTT. This chain uses TRBV2 with TRBJ1-6; 7 bases are shared with TRBD1. This CDR3 is built from 14 residues. The J segment lost 5 bases and the V segment lost 5 bases, leaving 3 bases of the junction unmatched. CDR1 is SNHLY, CDR2 FYNNEI, per germline.

This clone has just a few counts. The chain links TRBV7-3 to TRBJ1-1; D remains unclear. The germline gives CDR1 SGHTA, CDR2 FQGTGA. The CDR3 loop spans 15 amino acids. V lost 0 bases to trimming and J lost 2 bases, with 10 bases between them. The CDR3 nucleotides are TGTGCCAGCAGCTTAACGGGGTCCACTAACACTGAAGCTTTCTTT. This sequence encodes CASSLTGSTNTEAFF.

The chain is built from TRBV28 and TRBJ1-4; D remains ambiguous. V lost 6 bases and J lost 10, with 18 bases in between. CDR1 and CDR2 from the germline V gene are MDHEN and SYDVKM. This CDR3 is built from 14 residues. In nucleotides, the CDR3 is TGTGCCAGCAGACACGATGGGCTTAGAGTAAAACTGTTTTTT. Translated: CASRHDGLRVKLFF.

This clone occurred a few times. V usage is TRBV6-4 and J usage is TRBJ1-2; the D is unclear. Germline CDR1 MRHNA, CDR2 SNTAGT. The CDR3 totals 13 residues. Deletions cut 5 bases from V and 7 bases from J, with 14 bases between. The CDR3 coding sequence is TGTGCCAGCAGTCCGCTCGGGATGGGTGGCTACACCTTC. This sequence encodes CASSPLGMGGYTF.